Presented here are 30 T cell receptor beta chains from one specimen sequenced in a study of T cell responses to AZD1222 COVID-19 vaccine. Produced via immunoSEQ multiplex PCR; TCRdb's table is partial and in-frame only. The repertoire consists of around 120,000 clones, with 70% to 85% occurring once and the leading ten covering 6.2%. The source was peripheral blood, collected on day 0 of AZD1222 vaccination. All receptors derive from an adult in good health.

This clone has only one observation. The chain carries TRBV7-2 and TRBJ2-7, with 15 bases lining up with TRBD2. V trimming: 5 bases; J trimming: 3 bases; junction bases outside the gene matches: 5. Germline CDR1 is SGHTA and CDR2 is FQGNSA. The CDR3 consists of 16 residues. In DNA form, the CDR3 reads TGTGCCAGCAGCCCCTCGGGACTAGCGGGGGGCTACGAGCAGTACTTC. Encoded protein: CASSPSGLAGGYEQYF.

The rearrangement uses TRBV27 and TRBJ1-1; D call uncertain. The V end lost 2 bases, the J end lost 0 bases, and 7 bases lay between the germline ends. The CDR3 is 14 amino acids. CDR1 is MNHEY and CDR2 is SMNVEV in the germline V gene (reference sequence). This CDR3 is CASSLNGVNTEAFF. In DNA, the CDR3 is TGTGCCAGCAGTTTAAATGGTGTGAACACTGAAGCTTTCTTT.

This clone was seen more than once but under ten times. V and J are TRBV29-1 and TRBJ2-1; 7 bases are a match to TRBD2. The CDR3 is 15 amino acids. Germline values: CDR1 SQVTM, CDR2 ANQGSEA. With V trimmed by 3 bases and J by 5 bases, 10 bases remained unmatched. The CDR3 DNA is TGCAGCGTTGACTCCAAGCGGGGTCTCCACAATGAGCAGTTCTTC. Amino acid sequence: CSVDSKRGLHNEQFF.

This chain uses TRBV7-4 with TRBJ1-3, with TRBD1 matching 8 bases. CDR3 length: 13 residues. V lost 6 bases, J lost 4 bases, and 2 bases stayed unmatched. Looked up from germline, CDR1 is SGHVT and CDR2 is SQSDAQ. This CDR3 reads CASSRTGGNTIYF. DNA for the CDR3: TGTGCCAGCAGTAGGACAGGGGGAAACACCATATATTTT.

The chain joins TRBV7-8 to TRBJ1-4; D might be TRBD1 (5 bases). Germline CDR1 reads SGHVS; CDR2 reads FQNEAQ. This CDR3 spans 14 amino acids. V shed 2 bases and J shed 4 bases, with 8 bases lying between them. CDR3 in DNA: TGTGCCAGCAGCTTACGACAGCGTAATGAAAAACTGTTTTTT. It translates to CASSLRQRNEKLFF.

The chain uses TRBV4-3 and TRBJ1-2; D gene ambiguous. Germline values: CDR1 LGHNA, CDR2 YSLEER. The CDR3 totals 15 residues. Trimming removed 0 bases from V and 7 bases from J, with 15 bases in between. The CDR3 is CASSQDTRERGGYTF. In DNA, the CDR3 is TGCGCCAGCAGCCAAGATACAAGGGAGCGAGGTGGCTACACCTTC.

The chain uses TRBV5-6 and TRBJ2-5, with a tentative D call TRBD1 (5 bases). Trimming removed 5 bases at V and 4 bases at J, with 24 bases between. This CDR3 has 17 amino acids. Germline CDR1 is SGHDT and CDR2 is YYEEEE. The CDR3 DNA sequence: TGTGCCAGCAGGGGTGGCAGGGTAAATGGTTATCGAGAGACCCAGTACTTC. Amino acids: CASRGGRVNGYRETQYF.

The gene calls are TRBV5-1 and TRBJ1-4, with D unclear. This CDR3 has 15 amino acids. Trimming took off 6 bases at V and 0 bases at J, with 12 bases between the two ends. Germline CDR1 reads SGHRS; CDR2 reads YFSETQ. CDR3 sequence (DNA): TGCGCCAGCACCGCGAACTTAGCAACTAATGAAAAACTGTTTTTT. This translates into CASTANLATNEKLFF. The whole variable domain, remainder taken from reference TRBV5-1 and TRBJ1-4, is KAGVTQTPRYLIKTRGQQVTLSCSPISGHRSVSWYQQTPGQGLQFLFEYFSETQRNKGNFPGRFSGRQFSNSRSEMNVSTLELGDSALYLCASTANLATNEKLFFGSGTQLSVL.

A single count supports this clone. The V gene is TRBV7-8, the J gene TRBJ1-5; the D gene is possibly TRBD1 (6 bases). The V end lost 5 bases, the J end lost 4 bases, and 18 bases lay between the germline ends. The CDR3 contains 16 residues. Germline V gives CDR1 SGHVS, CDR2 FQNEAQ. In nucleotides, the CDR3 is TGTGCCAGCAGCAAGGACATAACAGGGTTTAATCAGCCCCAGCATTTT. This translates into CASSKDITGFNQPQHF.

V and J are TRBV7-2 and TRBJ2-2; the match to TRBD1 covers 7 bases. The CDR3 runs to 15 residues. V was pared by 6 bases and J by 0 bases, with 4 bases of the junction left unmatched. The germline V gene encodes CDR1 SGHTA and CDR2 FQGNSA. The CDR3 DNA reads as TGTGCCAGCAGTACGGGACAGCCGAACACCGGGGAGCTGTTTTTT. It codes for CASSTGQPNTGELFF.

This clone was counted a single time. The chain combines TRBV6-5 with TRBJ1-2, with unresolved D. The CDR3 is made up of 15 amino acids. V lost 4 bases and J lost 2, with 14 bases in between. The germline gives CDR1 MNHEY, CDR2 SVGAGI. CDR3: CASSSLLEENYGYTF. The CDR3 nucleotides read TGTGCCAGCAGTTCCCTCCTAGAGGAGAACTATGGCTACACCTTC.

Turning to this clone: Distinct nucleotide sequences in the sample also encode this CDR3. The chain has TRBV27 and TRBJ2-2, with 7 bases matching TRBD2. V lost 2 bases, J lost 6 bases, and 0 bases stayed unmatched. Germline CDR1 is MNHEY and CDR2 is SMNVEV (reference sequence). This CDR3 has 13 amino acids. Here the CDR3 reads CASSLGGAGELFF. CDR3 DNA: TGTGCCAGCAGTTTAGGGGGGGCCGGGGAGCTGTTTTTT.

This rearrangement joins TRBV29-1 to TRBJ1-2, with D unresolved. Trimming took off 7 bases at V and 8 bases at J, with 17 bases between the two ends. The CDR3 covers 12 residues. CDR1 is SQVTM and CDR2 is ANQGSEA in the germline V gene. The CDR3 DNA is TGCAGCGCCATCAGCAGTGGGCGCGGCTACACCTTC. It yields the protein CSAISSGRGYTF.

The chain is built from TRBV20-1 and TRBJ1-2; weak D call: TRBD1 (5 bases). Looked up from germline, CDR1 is DFQATT and CDR2 is SNEGSKA (reference sequence). The CDR3 length is 11 residues. V lost 3 bases and J lost 8, with 10 bases in between. The CDR3 spells CSASRGVGYTF. The CDR3, as DNA: TGCAGTGCTAGTAGAGGGGTCGGCTACACCTTC.

This clone was picked up one time. The chain links TRBV27 to TRBJ1-1; 8 positions agree with TRBD1. The CDR3 has 15 residues. Germline CDR1 MNHEY, CDR2 SMNVEV (reference sequence). V trimming: 2 bases; J trimming: 5 bases; junction bases outside the gene matches: 7. The CDR3 DNA reads TGTGCCAGCAGTTTAACAGGGACAGGTGGGACTGAAGCTTTCTTT. It encodes CASSLTGTGGTEAFF.

The chain links TRBV19 to TRBJ1-4; a possible D gene is TRBD1 (6 bases). This CDR3 has 14 residues. Per the germline V gene, CDR1 is LNHDA and CDR2 is SQIVND (reference sequence). V was shortened by 5 bases and J by 5 bases, with 12 bases between the two germline ends. Here the CDR3 DNA reads TGTGCCAGTAGTGGCGGACAGTCGAATGAAAAACTGTTTTTT. It yields the protein CASSGGQSNEKLFF.

V is TRBV19 and J is TRBJ1-5; D gene unclear. Trimming took 0 bases from V and 3 from J, leaving 15 bases between them. The CDR3 consists of 17 residues. Germline loops: CDR1 LNHDA, CDR2 SQIVND (reference sequence). CDR3 nucleotide sequence: TGTGCCAGTAGTATAGATCGTTCCGGTTATGACAATCAGCCCCAGCATTTT. This sequence encodes CASSIDRSGYDNQPQHF.

This chain links TRBV6-5 with TRBJ2-3, with D possibly TRBD2 on 7 matching bases. V was shortened by 5 bases and J by 5 bases, with 14 bases between the two germline ends. The V gene's germline CDR1 is MNHEY and CDR2 SVGAGI. This CDR3 region has 14 residues. This CDR3 is CASSTGGAIDTQYF. The CDR3 DNA sequence: TGTGCCAGCAGTACTGGGGGGGCTATAGATACGCAGTATTTT.

V is TRBV11-2 and J is TRBJ1-6; 7 nucleotides align to TRBD1. CDR1 is SGHAT and CDR2 is FQNNGV in the germline V gene. Trimming at V came to 5 bases and at J to 5 bases, leaving 9 bases not matched to a gene. This CDR3 has 16 residues. The CDR3 spells CASSPNRDSHNSPLHF. CDR3 nucleotide sequence: TGTGCCAGCAGCCCTAACCGGGACAGTCATAATTCACCCCTCCACTTT.

This sequence joins TRBV5-8 and TRBJ2-3; no clear D. V was pared by 1 base and J by 0 bases, with 3 bases between. Germline CDR1 SGHTS, CDR2 YDEGEE. This CDR3 has 13 residues. The CDR3 loop reads CASSLRSTDTQYF. Written as DNA, the CDR3 is TGTGCCAGCAGCTTGCGTAGCACAGATACGCAGTATTTT.

This chain links TRBV5-4 with TRBJ2-7; tentatively, D is TRBD2 (5 bases). The V gene lost 4 bases and the J gene lost 1 base, with 15 bases spanning the gap. The CDR3 contains 15 residues. The germline V gene has CDR1 SGHNT and CDR2 YYREEE (reference sequence). CDR3 in DNA: TGTGCCAGCAGCCCGGCGATAGAGCGGTCCTACGAGCAGTACTTC. Protein product: CASSPAIERSYEQYF.

The V call is TRBV7-9, the J call TRBJ2-2; 10 bases agree with TRBD1. With V trimmed by 3 bases and J by 5 bases, 3 bases remained unmatched. Per germline, CDR1 SEHNR and CDR2 FQNEAQ (reference sequence). The CDR3 covers 15 residues. The CDR3 DNA sequence: TGTGCCAGCAGCTTTCCGGGACAGGGGACCGGGGAGCTGTTTTTT. It yields the protein CASSFPGQGTGELFF.

The chain carries TRBV19 and TRBJ1-1; no firm D call. Germline lookup yields CDR1 LNHDA and CDR2 SQIVND (reference sequence). Trimming stripped 5 bases from V and 1 base from J, with 14 bases between. The CDR3 loop spans 15 amino acids. Here the CDR3 DNA reads TGTGCCAGTAGTCTCAACCTGGCAGGGAACACTGAAGCTTTCTTT. Its translation is CASSLNLAGNTEAFF.

The chain links TRBV12-3 or TRBV12-4 to TRBJ1-2, with TRBD1 matching over 7 bases. CDR3 length equals 13 residues. Trimming took 6 bases from V and 1 from J; bases not matched to a gene: 2. The CDR3 DNA is TGTGCCAGCAGCCGGGACAGTAACTATGGCTACACCTTC. It specifies CASSRDSNYGYTF.

About this clone itself: Other nucleotide sequences from this sample produce the same CDR3. This rearrangement joins TRBV3-1 (or the pseudogene TRBV3-2) to TRBJ1-4, with 11 bases lining up with TRBD1. Germline V gene lookup returns CDR1 LGHDT and CDR2 YNNKEL (reference sequence). The CDR3 covers 15 residues. Losses at the gene ends were 1 base for V and 7 bases for J; bases not matched to a gene: 2. The CDR3 region is CASSQVGTGGEKLFF. CDR3 sequence (DNA): TGTGCCAGCAGCCAAGTGGGGACAGGGGGTGAAAAACTGTTTTTT.

The V gene is TRBV30, the J gene TRBJ2-2, with D perhaps TRBD1 or TRBD2 (6 bases each). The CDR3 has 18 amino acids. Trimming cost V 2 bases and J 4 bases, with 23 bases left between them. The germline CDR1 and CDR2 sequences are GTSNPN and SVGIG (reference sequence). DNA of the CDR3: TGTGCCTGGAGTCCCCGGTCGGGGGACATTTTTCCCACCGGGGAGCTGTTTTTT. This gives the protein CAWSPRSGDIFPTGELFF.

The rearrangement uses TRBV7-8 and TRBJ1-1; D unresolved. CDR3 size: 15 residues. Trimming pared 4 bases from V and 1 base from J, leaving 13 bases between. In germline, CDR1 is SGHVS, CDR2 FQNEAQ. The CDR3 reads CASSYYEARNTEAFF. The CDR3 DNA reads TGTGCCAGCAGCTACTACGAGGCCCGGAACACTGAAGCTTTCTTT.

The gene calls are TRBV5-4 and TRBJ2-7; D remains unclear. CDR1 is SGHNT, CDR2 YYREEE, per germline (reference sequence). Trimming took 0 bases from V and 5 from J, leaving 9 bases between them. This CDR3 contains 13 residues. Here the CDR3 reads CASSLAFADEQYF. The CDR3 DNA follows: TGTGCCAGCAGCTTGGCCTTCGCCGACGAGCAGTACTTC.

The V call is TRBV5-1, the J call TRBJ1-3, with D perhaps TRBD1 (5 bases). This CDR3 contains 13 residues. The ends were cut back, 3 bases at V and 4 bases at J, with 8 bases in the middle. Germline V CDR1 and CDR2: SGHRS, YFSETQ. The CDR3 DNA reads TGCGCCAGCAGCTGGGGGATAGGAAACACCATATATTTT. This encodes CASSWGIGNTIYF. Drawing the rest from reference TRBV5-1 and TRBJ1-3, the complete variable domain is KAGVTQTPRYLIKTRGQQVTLSCSPISGHRSVSWYQQTPGQGLQFLFEYFSETQRNKGNFPGRFSGRQFSNSRSEMNVSTLELGDSALYLCASSWGIGNTIYFGEGSWLTVV.

This chain links TRBV24-1 with TRBJ2-3; no firm D call. This CDR3 has 11 residues. The germline V gene encodes CDR1 KGHDR and CDR2 SFDVKD. Trimming pared 7 bases from V and 2 bases from J, leaving 3 bases between. This chain's CDR3 is CATSYTDTQYF. DNA for the CDR3: TGTGCCACCAGCTACACAGATACGCAGTATTTT.